This is a list of T cell receptor beta chains from one sample in a study of cytomegalovirus exposure and HLA in healthy donors. TCRdb's table, derived via immunoSEQ multiplex PCR, lists solely in-frame clones and lacks some. The repertoire has about 170,000 clones, about 80% of them found once; the top ten carry roughly 5.2%. The specimen sequenced was PBMCs. The receptor source for this set is a man in his late teens or twenties in good health and CMV-seronegative. The CDR3 runs from the conserved cysteine through the conserved F or W. The D gene is left open where the match is weak. The size of a clone is reported for some rows only, either as once, few or many, or as a class for expanded clones.

clone size	D gene	V gene	J gene	CDR3 protein	CDR3 DNA
.	.	TRBV19	TRBJ2-6	CASSIDHRSSGANVLTF	TGTGCCAGTAGTATAGATCACAGGAGCTCTGGGGCCAACGTCCTGACTTTC
few	TRBD2	TRBV28	TRBJ2-5	CASSSPDGWEGRETQYF	TGTGCCAGCAGTTCCCCTGATGGATGGGAGGGCCGAGAGACCCAGTACTTC
.	.	TRBV18	TRBJ1-2	CASSGGQNYGYTF	TGTGCCAGCTCAGGCGGACAGAACTATGGCTACACCTTC
once	.	TRBV7-2	TRBJ2-7	CASSLGTGSYEQYF	TGTGCCAGCAGCTTAGGTACAGGATCCTACGAGCAGTACTTC
.	.	TRBV29-1	TRBJ2-5	CSVGGGSETQYF	TGCAGCGTTGGGGGAGGCTCGGAGACCCAGTACTTC
few	TRBD1	TRBV18	TRBJ1-2	CASSSSTGTYGYTF	TGTGCCAGCTCTAGTTCGACAGGGACCTATGGCTACACCTTC
.	.	TRBV27	TRBJ1-2	CASWGGARVYGYTF	TGTGCCTCCTGGGGGGGGGCGCGGGTCTATGGCTACACCTTC
.	.	TRBV30	TRBJ2-5	CAWSGQAQETQYF	TGTGCCTGGAGTGGACAGGCTCAAGAGACCCAGTACTTC
.	.	TRBV5-4	TRBJ2-1	CASIGASHNEQFF	TGTGCCAGCATTGGGGCCTCCCACAATGAGCAGTTCTTC
.	.	TRBV7-8	TRBJ2-1	CASSLVVPGSSYNEQFF	TGTGCCAGCAGCTTAGTGGTCCCGGGGAGCTCCTACAATGAGCAGTTCTTC
.	TRBD1	TRBV29-1	TRBJ2-1	CSGDSNEQFF	TGCAGCGGGGACAGCAATGAGCAGTTCTTC
.	TRBD1	TRBV4-1	TRBJ2-7	CASSGQTGGSGEQYF	TGCGCCAGCAGCGGACAAACAGGGGGCTCGGGCGAGCAGTACTTC
.	TRBD2	TRBV30	TRBJ2-1	CAWSAASGSYNEQFF	TGTGCCTGGAGTGCAGCTAGCGGCTCCTACAATGAGCAGTTCTTC
.	.	TRBV11-3	TRBJ2-4	CASSGVNIQYF	TGTGCCAGCAGCGGAGTAAACATTCAGTACTTC
.	.	TRBV2	TRBJ1-2	CASSAGGYTF	TGTGCCAGCAGTGCCGGTGGCTACACCTTC
.	TRBD2	TRBV6-5	TRBJ2-7	CASSQGLAGAYEQYF	TGTGCCAGCAGTCAGGGACTAGCGGGAGCCTACGAGCAGTACTTC
.	.	TRBV7-3	TRBJ2-7	CASSLTGLRDEQYF	TGTGCCAGCAGCTTAACGGGACTCAGGGACGAGCAGTACTTC
few	TRBD1	TRBV7-2	TRBJ1-5	CASSLDGQGDQPQHF	TGTGCCAGCAGCTTAGATGGGCAGGGGGATCAGCCCCAGCATTTT
.	TRBD2	TRBV27	TRBJ2-1	CASSLEAGGLQFF	TGTGCCAGCAGTTTGGAAGCGGGAGGGCTTCAGTTCTTC
once	TRBD2	TRBV7-9	TRBJ2-3	CASALAGITDTQYF	TGTGCCAGCGCACTAGCGGGGATCACAGATACGCAGTATTTT
.	TRBD1	TRBV27	TRBJ2-6	CASRRRDRASGANVLTF	TGTGCCAGCAGGAGAAGGGACAGGGCTTCCGGGGCCAACGTCCTGACTTTC
.	TRBD2	TRBV4-1	TRBJ2-2	CASSQPRKGLAASTGELFF	TGCGCCAGCAGCCAACCCCGAAAAGGACTAGCGGCCTCGACCGGGGAGCTGTTTTTT
.	.	TRBV28	TRBJ2-7	CATFRGPYEQYF	TGTGCCACCTTCAGAGGGCCCTACGAGCAGTACTTC
.	.	TRBV7-8	TRBJ1-2	CASSLGQIYGYTF	TGTGCCAGCAGCTTAGGACAAATCTATGGCTACACCTTC
once	.	TRBV18	TRBJ2-1	CASSPPSLPGEQFF	TGTGCCAGCTCACCCCCCAGCTTGCCGGGTGAGCAGTTCTTC
few	.	TRBV18	TRBJ1-5	CASSPGGDQPQHF	TGTGCCAGCTCACCTGGGGGGGATCAGCCCCAGCATTTT
.	.	TRBV5-1	TRBJ2-7	CASSLERSSYEQYF	TGCGCCAGCAGCTTGGAGCGGAGCTCCTACGAGCAGTACTTC
.	.	TRBV10-3	TRBJ1-1	CAISEYERNTEAFF	TGTGCCATCAGTGAGTACGAGAGGAACACTGAAGCTTTCTTT
.	TRBD1	TRBV7-9	TRBJ2-7	CSSSRPGTGIYEQYF	TGTTCCAGCAGCCGCCCCGGGACAGGGATCTACGAGCAGTACTTC
once	.	TRBV14	TRBJ2-1	CASVKGSPQRPSSYNEQFF	TGTGCCAGCGTCAAGGGGTCCCCCCAGCGCCCCAGCTCCTACAATGAGCAGTTCTTC
.	TRBD2	TRBV7-8	TRBJ2-2	CASSLNSGSNTGELFF	TGTGCCAGCAGCTTAAATAGCGGGTCAAACACCGGGGAGCTGTTTTTT
.	TRBD2	TRBV4-1	TRBJ2-1	CASSQDRGLVYEQFF	TGCGCCAGCAGCCAAGATCGTGGACTAGTCTATGAGCAGTTCTTC
.	TRBD1	TRBV6-5	TRBJ1-1	CASRLQGVLNTEAFF	TGTGCCAGCAGATTACAGGGGGTTCTGAACACTGAAGCTTTCTTT
.	TRBD2	TRBV7-9	TRBJ2-5	CASSFGRVGETQYF	TGTGCCAGCAGCTTTGGGAGGGTGGGGGAGACCCAGTACTTC
.	TRBD2	TRBV4-1	TRBJ2-1	CASSRSSGLAAFEQFF	TGCGCCAGCAGCCGAAGTTCGGGACTAGCCGCCTTTGAGCAGTTCTTC
.	.	TRBV25-1	TRBJ2-3	CASSEGLGTDTQYF	TGTGCCAGCAGTGAGGGACTTGGGACAGATACGCAGTATTTT
.	.	TRBV28	TRBJ1-2	CASSLQGGGYTF	TGTGCCAGCAGTCTACAGGGTGGCGGCTACACCTTC
.	TRBD2	TRBV19	TRBJ2-1	CASRWSGGSSYNEQFF	TGTGCCAGTAGATGGTCGGGCGGGAGCTCCTACAATGAGCAGTTCTTC
.	.	TRBV7-9	TRBJ2-1	CASSLGGSYNEQFF	TGTGCCAGCAGCTTGGGAGGTTCCTACAATGAGCAGTTCTTC
once	TRBD2	TRBV6-6	TRBJ2-3	CASSYGRGRSHDTQYF	TGTGCCAGCAGTTACGGGCGGGGGAGATCTCATGATACGCAGTATTTT
.	.	TRBV28	TRBJ2-2	CASRLRRANTGELFF	TGTGCCAGCAGGCTGCGGAGAGCGAACACCGGGGAGCTGTTTTTT
once	TRBD2	TRBV15	TRBJ2-7	CATSSGTSGYEQYF	TGTGCCACCAGTAGCGGAACTAGCGGATACGAGCAGTACTTC
.	.	TRBV7-9	TRBJ1-5	CASSLVTGDYYQPQHF	TGTGCCAGCAGCTTAGTCACGGGGGACTACTATCAGCCCCAGCATTTT
.	TRBD2	TRBV18	TRBJ2-7	CASSPPNLAGAYEQYF	TGTGCCAGCTCACCACCGAACCTAGCGGGAGCCTACGAGCAGTACTTC
.	.	TRBV7-9	TRBJ2-7	CASSYDYTPYEQYF	TGTGCCAGCAGTTATGACTATACCCCCTACGAGCAGTACTTC